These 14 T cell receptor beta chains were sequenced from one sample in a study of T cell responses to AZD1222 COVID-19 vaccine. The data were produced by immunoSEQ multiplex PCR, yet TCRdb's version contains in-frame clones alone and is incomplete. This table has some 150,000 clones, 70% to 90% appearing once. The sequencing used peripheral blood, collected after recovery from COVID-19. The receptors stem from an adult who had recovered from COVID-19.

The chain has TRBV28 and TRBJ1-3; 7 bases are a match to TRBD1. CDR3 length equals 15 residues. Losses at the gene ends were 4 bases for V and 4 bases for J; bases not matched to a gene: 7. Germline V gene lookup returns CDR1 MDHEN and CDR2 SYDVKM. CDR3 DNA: TGTGCCAGCAGTTCGACAGGGACTGACGGAAACACCATATATTTT. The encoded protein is CASSSTGTDGNTIYF.

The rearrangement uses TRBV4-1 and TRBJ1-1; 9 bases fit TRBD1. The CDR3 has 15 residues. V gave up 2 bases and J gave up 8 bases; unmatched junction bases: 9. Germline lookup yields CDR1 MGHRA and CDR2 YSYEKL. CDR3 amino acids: CASSQPGQGSREAFF. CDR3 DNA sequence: TGCGCCAGCAGCCAACCCGGACAGGGGAGTAGAGAAGCTTTCTTT.

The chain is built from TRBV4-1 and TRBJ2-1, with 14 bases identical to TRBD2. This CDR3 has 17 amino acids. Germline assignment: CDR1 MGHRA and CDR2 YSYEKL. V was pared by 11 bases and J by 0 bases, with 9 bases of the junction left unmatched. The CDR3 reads CACGRLAGGSSYNEQFF. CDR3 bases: TGCGCCTGCGGGAGACTAGCGGGAGGGAGCTCCTACAATGAGCAGTTCTTC.

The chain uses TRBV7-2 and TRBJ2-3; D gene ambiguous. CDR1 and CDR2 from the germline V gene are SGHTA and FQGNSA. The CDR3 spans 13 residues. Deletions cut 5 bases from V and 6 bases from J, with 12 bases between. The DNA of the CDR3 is TGTGCCAGCAGCATACCTGAGATTGATACGCAGTATTTT. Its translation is CASSIPEIDTQYF. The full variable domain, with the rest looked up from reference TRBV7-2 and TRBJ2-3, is GAGVSQSPSNKVTEKGKDVELRCDPISGHTALYWYRQSLGQGLEFLIYFQGNSAPDKSGLPSDRFSAERTGGSVSTLTIQRTQQEDSAVYLCASSIPEIDTQYFGPGTRLTVL.

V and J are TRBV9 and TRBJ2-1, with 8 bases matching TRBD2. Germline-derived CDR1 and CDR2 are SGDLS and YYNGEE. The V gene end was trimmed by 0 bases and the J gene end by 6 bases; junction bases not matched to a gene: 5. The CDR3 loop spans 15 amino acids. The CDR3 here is CASSVAAGDPNEQFF. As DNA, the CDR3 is TGTGCCAGCAGCGTAGCAGCGGGAGACCCCAATGAGCAGTTCTTC.

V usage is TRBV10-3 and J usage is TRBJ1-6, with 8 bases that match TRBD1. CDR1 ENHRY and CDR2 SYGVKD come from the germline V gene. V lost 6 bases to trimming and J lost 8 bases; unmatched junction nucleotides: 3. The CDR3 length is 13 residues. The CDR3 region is CAISPDRDSPLHF. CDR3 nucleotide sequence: TGTGCCATCAGCCCGGACAGGGATTCACCCCTCCACTTT.

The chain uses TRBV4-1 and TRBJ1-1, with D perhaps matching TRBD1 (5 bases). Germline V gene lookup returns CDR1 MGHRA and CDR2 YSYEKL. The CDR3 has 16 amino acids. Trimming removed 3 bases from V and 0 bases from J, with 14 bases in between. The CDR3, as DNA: TGCGCCAGCAGCCACGGGGGAGATCTAATGAACACTGAAGCTTTCTTT. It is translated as CASSHGGDLMNTEAFF.

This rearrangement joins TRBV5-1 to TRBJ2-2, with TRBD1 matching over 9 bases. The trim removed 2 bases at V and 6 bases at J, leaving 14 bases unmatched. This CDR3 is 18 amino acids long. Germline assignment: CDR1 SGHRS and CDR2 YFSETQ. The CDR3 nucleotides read TGCGCCAGCAGCTTAGGGGGACAGGGAGAAGGTGGCTCCGGGGAGCTGTTTTTT. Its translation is CASSLGGQGEGGSGELFF.

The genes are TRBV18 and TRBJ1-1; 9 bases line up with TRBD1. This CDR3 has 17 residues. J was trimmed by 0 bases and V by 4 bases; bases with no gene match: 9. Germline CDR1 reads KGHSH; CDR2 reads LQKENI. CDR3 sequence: CASSRSGTGRLNTEAFF. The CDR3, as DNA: TGTGCCAGCTCACGTTCCGGGACAGGGAGATTGAACACTGAAGCTTTCTTT.

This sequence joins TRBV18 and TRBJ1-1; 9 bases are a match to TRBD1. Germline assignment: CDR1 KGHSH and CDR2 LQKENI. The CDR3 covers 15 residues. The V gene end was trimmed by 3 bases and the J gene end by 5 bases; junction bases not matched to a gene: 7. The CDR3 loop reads CASSPRTGEGTEAFF. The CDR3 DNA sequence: TGTGCCAGCTCACCTAGGACAGGGGAGGGTACTGAAGCTTTCTTT.

CDR3 residues: CASSYLVGTGTSGANVLTF. In DNA, the CDR3 is TGTGCCAGCAGTTACTTGGTCGGGACAGGCACCTCTGGGGCCAACGTCCTGACTTTC. The chain employs TRBV6-2 or TRBV6-3 and TRBJ2-6, with 8 bases lining up with TRBD1. Germline lookup yields CDR1 MNHEY and CDR2 SVGEGT. The V segment lost 1 base and the J segment 0 bases; nucleotides outside the gene matches: 8. This CDR3 spans 19 amino acids.

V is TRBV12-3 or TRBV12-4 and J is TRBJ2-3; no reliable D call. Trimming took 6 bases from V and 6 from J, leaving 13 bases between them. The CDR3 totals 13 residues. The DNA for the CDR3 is TGTGCCAGCAGCTGGACCCTCCGGGATACGCAGTATTTT. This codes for CASSWTLRDTQYF.

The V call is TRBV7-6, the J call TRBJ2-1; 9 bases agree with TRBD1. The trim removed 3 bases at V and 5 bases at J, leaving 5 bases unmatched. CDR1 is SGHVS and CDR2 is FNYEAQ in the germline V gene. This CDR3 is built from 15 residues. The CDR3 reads CASSFRDRENNEQFF. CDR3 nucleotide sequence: TGTGCCAGCAGCTTCCGGGACAGGGAAAACAATGAGCAGTTCTTC.

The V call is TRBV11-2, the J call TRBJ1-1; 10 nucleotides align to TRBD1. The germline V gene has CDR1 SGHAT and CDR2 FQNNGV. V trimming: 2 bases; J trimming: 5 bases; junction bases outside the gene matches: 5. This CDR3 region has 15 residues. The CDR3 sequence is CASSLMGTGVTEAFF. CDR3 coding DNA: TGTGCCAGCAGCTTAATGGGGACAGGGGTTACTGAAGCTTTCTTT.